The T cell receptor (beta chain) under discussion was sequenced for a study of TIL therapy for anti-PD-1-resistant metastatic lung cancer. Study as a whole: Median tumor mutation burden was roughly 1.5 mutations per megabase.

Specified time point: pre-treatment sample, taken before nivolumab and TIL therapy. Tumor tissue came from excised metastases, mostly pleural nodules or supraclavicular lymph nodes. The CDR3 loop spans 17 amino acids. Germline V CDR1 and CDR2: SGHTA, FQGTGA. Trimming removed 5 bases at V and 0 bases at J, with 17 bases between. This was the immunoSEQ v3 assay. Produced via immunoSEQ multiplex PCR; TCRdb's table is partial and in-frame only. The sample has 95,000 or so clones, 65% seen once; the top ten hold about a tenth. The source was tumor tissue, collected at baseline. This clonotype was obtained from a person aged 25-85 years with non-small cell lung cancer. The V gene is TRBV7-3, the J gene TRBJ2-1; D is perhaps TRBD2 (5 bases). CDR3 amino acids: CASSPHSGSSSYNEQFF. In nucleotides, the CDR3 is TGTGCCAGCAGCCCCCACAGCGGTAGCAGCTCCTACAATGAGCAGTTCTTC.